A single sample gave rise to the 21 T cell receptor beta chains below, sequenced in a study of shared clonotypes between healthy human individuals. The assay was immunoSEQ multiplex PCR, and TCRdb's table has in-frame clones only and misses some. Altogether approximately 2.5 million clones are present, over 85% being singletons, with the ten largest covering 0.11% to 0.15%. Sequenced sample: naive CD4+ T cells sorted from blood. Subset here: CD45RA+ positively selected. The receptors were gathered from a man younger than 35 in good health.

The CDR3 nucleotides read TGTGCCAGCAGTGGACAGAAAGCTAACTATGGCTACACCTTC. Translated, it gives CASSGQKANYGYTF. This rearrangement joins TRBV2 to TRBJ1-2; possibly TRBD1 for D (5 bases). With 4 bases removed from V and 0 bases from J, the gap between germline ends came to 9 bases. Germline assignment: CDR1 SNHLY and CDR2 FYNNEI. The CDR3 contains 14 residues.

Comment on this clone: Other DNA sequences in this sample translate to the same CDR3. The chain employs TRBV18 and TRBJ1-5; TRBD1 aligns across 9 bases. J gave up 5 bases and V 3 bases, and 2 bases lay outside the gene matches. The CDR3 runs to 14 residues. The germline CDR1 and CDR2 sequences are KGHSH and LQKENI. The CDR3 sequence is CASSPGQGDQPQHF. The CDR3 bases are TGTGCCAGCTCACCGGGACAGGGTGATCAGCCCCAGCATTTT.

The V gene is TRBV29-1, the J gene TRBJ2-1; TRBD2 matches at 7 bases. CDR1 is SQVTM, CDR2 ANQGSEA, per germline. The CDR3 runs to 15 residues. The trim removed 6 bases at V and 1 base at J, leaving 9 bases unmatched. The CDR3 loop reads CSVEILATSYNEQFF. The CDR3, as DNA: TGCAGCGTCGAAATACTAGCGACATCCTACAATGAGCAGTTCTTC.

This chain links TRBV2 with TRBJ1-5, with D tentatively TRBD1 (6 bases). The CDR3 loop spans 14 amino acids. CDR1 is SNHLY, CDR2 FYNNEI, per germline. V dropped 1 base and J dropped 7 bases, with 11 bases sitting between them. CDR3 coding DNA: TGTGCCAGCAGTGAAGGGCATGGGACACAGCCCCAGCATTTT. Translated, it gives CASSEGHGTQPQHF.

The gene calls are TRBV6-1 and TRBJ1-4; TRBD1 aligns across 10 bases. The CDR3 sequence is 15 residues long. V trimming: 7 bases; J trimming: 8 bases; junction bases outside the gene matches: 10. CDR1 is MNHNS and CDR2 is SASEGT in the germline V gene. The CDR3 nucleotides are TGTGCCAGCAATACCCCGGGACAGGGGAACGAAAAACTGTTTTTT. This gives the protein CASNTPGQGNEKLFF.

V and J are TRBV29-1 and TRBJ2-1; 13 bases match TRBD2. Germline trimming cut 1 base from V and 9 bases from J; bases unmatched to any gene: 6. The CDR3 covers 15 residues. The germline V gene has CDR1 SQVTM and CDR2 ANQGSEA. This CDR3 reads CSVEVTSGRVSEQFF. The DNA for the CDR3 is TGCAGCGTTGAAGTAACTAGCGGGAGGGTGAGTGAGCAGTTCTTC.

V and J are TRBV7-2 and TRBJ2-3; weak D call: TRBD1 (7 bases). The CDR3 consists of 16 residues. Trimming left V 5 bases short and J 2 bases short, with 17 bases between. The V gene's germline CDR1 is SGHTA and CDR2 FQGNSA. This chain's CDR3 is CASSPRQGGSTDTQYF. Written as DNA, the CDR3 is TGTGCCAGCAGCCCTAGGCAGGGGGGATCCACAGATACGCAGTATTTT.

CDR3 in DNA: TGTGCCAGCAGGGGGACAGGGCTAGGTAATTCACCCCTCCACTTT. Its translation is CASRGTGLGNSPLHF. The V and J genes are TRBV6-5 and TRBJ1-6; 9 bases agree with TRBD1. V lost 6 bases to trimming and J lost 6 bases; unmatched junction nucleotides: 6. Germline V gene lookup returns CDR1 MNHEY and CDR2 SVGAGI. The CDR3 contains 15 residues.

The chain employs TRBV2 and TRBJ2-3, with TRBD2 matching over 7 bases. The CDR3 has 15 amino acids. Germline V gene lookup returns CDR1 SNHLY and CDR2 FYNNEI. V gave up 0 bases and J gave up 2 bases; unmatched junction bases: 2. Here the CDR3 reads CASSEAGGITDTQYF. The CDR3 DNA reads TGTGCCAGCAGTGAAGCGGGGGGGATCACAGATACGCAGTATTTT.

The rearrangement uses TRBV9 and TRBJ2-1, with TRBD1 as a possible D gene (6 bases). Germline values: CDR1 SGDLS, CDR2 YYNGEE. Between the trimmed V and J ends, which lost 1 base and 3 bases, there was a span of 11 bases. The CDR3 spans 15 residues. CDR3 in amino acids: CASSVYGDNYNEQFF. The CDR3 DNA follows: TGTGCCAGCAGCGTATATGGGGACAACTACAATGAGCAGTTCTTC.

This rearrangement joins TRBV28 to TRBJ2-1; 8 nucleotides match TRBD1. The CDR3 loop spans 16 amino acids. Germline lookup yields CDR1 MDHEN and CDR2 SYDVKM. V trimming: 4 bases; J trimming: 0 bases; junction bases outside the gene matches: 5. The CDR3 DNA is TGTGCCAGCAGTTCTACACAGGGGGGCTCCTACAATGAGCAGTTCTTC. It translates to CASSSTQGGSYNEQFF.

The rearrangement uses TRBV27 and TRBJ1-4; 8 positions agree with TRBD1. The CDR3 runs to 17 residues. Germline V gene lookup returns CDR1 MNHEY and CDR2 SMNVEV (reference sequence). The J segment lost 5 bases and the V segment lost 1 base, leaving 9 bases of the junction unmatched. The CDR3 DNA sequence: TGTGCCAGCAGTTTATGGGGGCCGGGACAGGCCAATGAAAAACTGTTTTTT. It codes for CASSLWGPGQANEKLFF.

The CDR3 sequence: CASSHRDTNTEAFF. The DNA of the CDR3 is TGCGCCAGCAGCCATCGGGACACAAACACTGAAGCTTTCTTT. This chain uses TRBV4-1 with TRBJ1-1; weak D call: TRBD1 (6 bases). The CDR3 is 14 amino acids. Germline V gene data show CDR1 as MGHRA and CDR2 as YSYEKL. The V end lost 3 bases, the J end lost 2 bases, and 10 bases lay between the germline ends.

This sequence joins TRBV7-2 and TRBJ1-1; D not certain. V lost 1 base to trimming and J lost 4 bases, with 7 bases between them. The V gene's germline CDR1 is SGHTA and CDR2 FQGNSA. This CDR3 is 13 amino acids long. CDR3 region: CASSLDLSTEAFF. The CDR3 DNA sequence: TGTGCCAGCAGCTTAGATCTAAGCACTGAAGCTTTCTTT.

This clone was detected only once. V and J are TRBV7-9 and TRBJ1-3, with D possibly matching TRBD1 (5 bases). CDR3 size: 15 residues. Germline assignment: CDR1 SEHNR and CDR2 FQNEAQ (reference sequence). The ends were cut back, 5 bases at V and 2 bases at J, with 13 bases in the middle. The CDR3 here is CASSPSTGPGNTIYF. CDR3 nucleotides: TGTGCCAGCAGCCCGAGCACGGGGCCTGGAAACACCATATATTTT.

The genes are TRBV5-1 and TRBJ2-5, with D hard to call. Germline values: CDR1 SGHRS, CDR2 YFSETQ. The V gene lost 5 bases and the J gene lost 3 bases, with 11 bases spanning the gap. The CDR3 totals 13 residues. CDR3 protein: CASRQRPKETQYF. The CDR3 bases are TGCGCCAGCAGACAGAGACCAAAAGAGACCCAGTACTTC.

The chain couples TRBV23-1 to TRBJ2-7, with 7 positions matching TRBD1. TRBV23-1 falls under the ORF class, with uncertain function. V lost 4 bases, J lost 4 bases, and 16 bases stayed unmatched. The CDR3 has 17 amino acids. This CDR3 is CASSRDKDRPFLYEQYF. Here the CDR3 DNA reads TGCGCCAGCAGTCGGGACAAGGACAGGCCTTTTCTATACGAGCAGTACTTC.

This sequence joins TRBV5-1 and TRBJ1-1; D is possibly TRBD1 (5 bases). Trimming removed 0 bases at V and 6 bases at J, with 18 bases between. Germline loops: CDR1 SGHRS, CDR2 YFSETQ. This CDR3 is built from 16 residues. The CDR3 sequence is CASSLGSSGHRAEAFF. The CDR3, as DNA: TGCGCCAGCAGCTTGGGCTCTTCCGGACATCGGGCTGAAGCTTTCTTT.

This sequence joins TRBV5-1 and TRBJ2-7; possibly TRBD1 for D (6 bases). The germline CDR1 and CDR2 sequences are SGHRS and YFSETQ. Trimming removed 0 bases from V and 3 bases from J, with 10 bases in between. CDR3 length: 14 amino acids. The CDR3 spells CASSLDRQDYEQYF. The CDR3 DNA reads TGCGCCAGCAGCTTGGACCGACAGGACTACGAGCAGTACTTC.

V is TRBV9 and J is TRBJ1-2, with a weak D call TRBD1 (6 bases). V lost 3 bases to trimming and J lost 3 bases, with 18 bases between them. Per germline, CDR1 SGDLS and CDR2 YYNGEE. This CDR3 comprises 16 residues. The CDR3 DNA sequence: TGTGCCAGCAGCGCTTCTCAACAGGGCCAGGACTATGGCTACACCTTC. This gives the protein CASSASQQGQDYGYTF.

As for this clone: Additional DNA sequences in this sample encode the identical CDR3. This chain uses TRBV5-1 with TRBJ2-3, with unresolved D. Germline V lookup: CDR1 SGHRS, CDR2 YFSETQ. CDR3 size: 15 residues. V lost 0 bases and J lost 2, with 10 bases in between. CDR3: CASSLDGGSTDTQYF. The CDR3 bases are TGCGCCAGCAGCTTGGACGGCGGTTCCACAGATACGCAGTATTTT.